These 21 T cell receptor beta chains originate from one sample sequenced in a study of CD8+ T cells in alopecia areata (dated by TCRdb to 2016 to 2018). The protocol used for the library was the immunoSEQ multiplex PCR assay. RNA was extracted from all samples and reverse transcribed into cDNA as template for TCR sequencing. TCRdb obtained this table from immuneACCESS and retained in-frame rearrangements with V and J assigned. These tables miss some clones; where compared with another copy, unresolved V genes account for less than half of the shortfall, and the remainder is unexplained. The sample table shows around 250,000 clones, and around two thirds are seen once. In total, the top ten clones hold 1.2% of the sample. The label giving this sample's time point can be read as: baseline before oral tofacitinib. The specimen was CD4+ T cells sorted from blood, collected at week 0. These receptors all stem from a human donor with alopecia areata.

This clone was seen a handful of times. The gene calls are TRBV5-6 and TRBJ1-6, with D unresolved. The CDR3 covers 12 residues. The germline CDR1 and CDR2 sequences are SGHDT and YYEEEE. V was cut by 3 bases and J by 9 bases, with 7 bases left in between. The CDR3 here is CASSWTGSPLHF. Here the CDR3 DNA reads TGTGCCAGCAGCTGGACGGGTTCACCCCTCCACTTT.

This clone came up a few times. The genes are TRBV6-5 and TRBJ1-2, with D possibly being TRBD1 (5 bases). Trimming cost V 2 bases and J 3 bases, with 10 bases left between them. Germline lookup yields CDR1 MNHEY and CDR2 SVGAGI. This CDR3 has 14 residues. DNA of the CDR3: TGTGCCAGCAGTTACGGGGCAGGTGACTATGGCTACACCTTC. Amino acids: CASSYGAGDYGYTF.

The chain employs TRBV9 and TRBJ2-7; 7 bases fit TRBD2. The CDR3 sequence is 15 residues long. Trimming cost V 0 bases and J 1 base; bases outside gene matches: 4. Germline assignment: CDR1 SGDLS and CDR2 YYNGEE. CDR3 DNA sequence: TGTGCCAGCAGCGTAGCTCCTAGCGGTTCCTACGAGCAGTACTTC. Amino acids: CASSVAPSGSYEQYF.

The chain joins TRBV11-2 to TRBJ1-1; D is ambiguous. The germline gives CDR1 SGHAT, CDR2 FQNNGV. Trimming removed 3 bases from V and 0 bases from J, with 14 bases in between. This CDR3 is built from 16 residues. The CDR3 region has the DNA TGTGCCAGCAGCTTTCTCCGGGGTCTAATGAACACTGAAGCTTTCTTT. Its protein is CASSFLRGLMNTEAFF.

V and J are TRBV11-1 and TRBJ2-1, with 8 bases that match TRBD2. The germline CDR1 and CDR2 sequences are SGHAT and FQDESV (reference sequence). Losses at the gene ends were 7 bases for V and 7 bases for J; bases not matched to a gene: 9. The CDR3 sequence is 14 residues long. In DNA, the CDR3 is TGTGCCAGCAAAAAAAGCGCGGGGGGAAATGAGCAGTTCTTC. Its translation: CASKKSAGGNEQFF.

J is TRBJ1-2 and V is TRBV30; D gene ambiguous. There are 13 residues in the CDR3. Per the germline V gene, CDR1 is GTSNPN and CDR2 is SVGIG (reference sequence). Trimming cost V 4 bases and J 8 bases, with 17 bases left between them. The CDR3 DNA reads TGTGCCTGGACTTATCCCCCTCAATCCGGCTACACCTTC. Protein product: CAWTYPPQSGYTF.

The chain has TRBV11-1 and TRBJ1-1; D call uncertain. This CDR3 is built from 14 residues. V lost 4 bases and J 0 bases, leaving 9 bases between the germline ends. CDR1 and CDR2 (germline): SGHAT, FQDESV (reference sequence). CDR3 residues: CASSSPDMNTEAFF. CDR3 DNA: TGTGCCAGCAGCTCGCCCGACATGAACACTGAAGCTTTCTTT.

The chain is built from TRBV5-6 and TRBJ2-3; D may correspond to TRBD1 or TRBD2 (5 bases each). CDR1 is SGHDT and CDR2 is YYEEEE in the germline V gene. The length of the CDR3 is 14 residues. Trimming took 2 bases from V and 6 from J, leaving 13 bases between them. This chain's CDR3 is CASSFGTGGDTQYF. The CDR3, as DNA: TGTGCCAGCAGCTTCGGGACCGGTGGCGATACGCAGTATTTT.

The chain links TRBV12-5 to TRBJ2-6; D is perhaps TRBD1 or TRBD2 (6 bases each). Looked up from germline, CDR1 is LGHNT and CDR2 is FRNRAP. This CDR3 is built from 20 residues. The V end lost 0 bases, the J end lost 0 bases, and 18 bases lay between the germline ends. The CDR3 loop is CASGLVRGASLNSGANVLTF. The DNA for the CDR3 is TGTGCTAGTGGTTTGGTAAGGGGGGCATCCCTTAACTCTGGGGCCAACGTCCTGACTTTC.

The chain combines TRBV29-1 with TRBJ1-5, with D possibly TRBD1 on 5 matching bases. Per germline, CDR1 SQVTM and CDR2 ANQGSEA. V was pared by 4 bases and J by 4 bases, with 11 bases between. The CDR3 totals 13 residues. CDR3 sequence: CSVGQNGNQPQHF. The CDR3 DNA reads TGCAGCGTTGGACAGAACGGGAATCAGCCCCAGCATTTT.

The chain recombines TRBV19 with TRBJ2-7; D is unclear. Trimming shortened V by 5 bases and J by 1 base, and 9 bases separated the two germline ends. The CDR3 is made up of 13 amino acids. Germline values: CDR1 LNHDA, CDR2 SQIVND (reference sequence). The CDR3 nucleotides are TGTGCCAGTAGTGACACACCATCCTACGAGCAGTACTTC. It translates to CASSDTPSYEQYF.

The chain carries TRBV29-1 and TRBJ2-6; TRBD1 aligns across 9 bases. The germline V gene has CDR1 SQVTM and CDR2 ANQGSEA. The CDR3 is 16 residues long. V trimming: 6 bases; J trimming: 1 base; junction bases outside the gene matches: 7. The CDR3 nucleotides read TGCAGCGTCGCCGGGACAGGGAATTCTGGGGCCAACGTCCTGACTTTC. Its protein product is CSVAGTGNSGANVLTF.

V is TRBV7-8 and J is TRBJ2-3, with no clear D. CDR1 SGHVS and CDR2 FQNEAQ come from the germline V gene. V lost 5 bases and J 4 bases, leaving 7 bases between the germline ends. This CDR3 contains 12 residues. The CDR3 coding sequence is TGTGCCAGCAGCGTCCGGGCAGATACGCAGTATTTT. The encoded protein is CASSVRADTQYF.

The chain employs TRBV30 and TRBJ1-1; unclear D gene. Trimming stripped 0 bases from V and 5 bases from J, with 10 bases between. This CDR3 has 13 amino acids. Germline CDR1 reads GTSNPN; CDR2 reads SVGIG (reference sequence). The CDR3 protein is CAWSVSSDTEAFF. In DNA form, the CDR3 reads TGTGCCTGGAGTGTTTCGTCGGATACTGAAGCTTTCTTT. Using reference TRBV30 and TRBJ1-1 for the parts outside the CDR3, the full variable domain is SQTIHQWPATLVQPVGSPLSLECTVEGTSNPNLYWYRQAAGRGLQLLFYSVGIGQISSEVPQNLSASRPQDRQFILSSKKLLLSDSGFYLCAWSVSSDTEAFFGQGTRLTVV.

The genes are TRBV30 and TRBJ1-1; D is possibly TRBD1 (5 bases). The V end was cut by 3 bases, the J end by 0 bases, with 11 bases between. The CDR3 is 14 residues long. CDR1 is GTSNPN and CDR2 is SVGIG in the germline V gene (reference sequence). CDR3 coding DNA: TGTGCCTGGAGAAGCAGGGAGATGAACACTGAAGCTTTCTTT. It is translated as CAWRSREMNTEAFF.

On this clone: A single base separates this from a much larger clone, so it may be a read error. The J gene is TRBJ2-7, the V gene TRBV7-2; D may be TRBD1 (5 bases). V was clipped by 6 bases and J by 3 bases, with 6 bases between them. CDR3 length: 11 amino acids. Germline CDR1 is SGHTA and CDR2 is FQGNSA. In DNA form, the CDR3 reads TGTGCCAGCAGGGACAACTACGAGCAGTACTTC. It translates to CASRDNYEQYF.

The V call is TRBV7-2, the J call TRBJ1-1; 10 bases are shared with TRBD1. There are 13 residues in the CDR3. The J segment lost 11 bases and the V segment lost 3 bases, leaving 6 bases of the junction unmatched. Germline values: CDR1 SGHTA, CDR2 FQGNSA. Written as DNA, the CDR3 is TGTGCCAGCAGCTTGCCCGGGACAGGGGAGGCTTTCTTT. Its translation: CASSLPGTGEAFF.

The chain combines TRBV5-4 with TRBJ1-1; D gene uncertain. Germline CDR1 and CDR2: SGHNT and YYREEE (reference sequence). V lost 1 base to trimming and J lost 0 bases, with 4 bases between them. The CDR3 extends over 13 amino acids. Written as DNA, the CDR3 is TGTGCCAGCAGCTTGACAGTGAACACTGAAGCTTTCTTT. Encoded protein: CASSLTVNTEAFF.

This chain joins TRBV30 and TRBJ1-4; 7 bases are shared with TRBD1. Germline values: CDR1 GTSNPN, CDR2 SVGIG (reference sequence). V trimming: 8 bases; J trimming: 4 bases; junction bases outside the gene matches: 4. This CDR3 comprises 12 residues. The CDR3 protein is CARTGLNEKLFF. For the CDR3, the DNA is TGTGCCCGGACAGGCCTTAATGAAAAACTGTTTTTT.

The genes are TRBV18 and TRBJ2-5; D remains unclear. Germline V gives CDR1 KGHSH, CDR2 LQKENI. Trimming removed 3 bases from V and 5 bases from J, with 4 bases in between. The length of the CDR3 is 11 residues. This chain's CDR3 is CASSPSETQYF. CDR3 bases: TGTGCCAGCTCACCCTCGGAGACCCAGTACTTC.

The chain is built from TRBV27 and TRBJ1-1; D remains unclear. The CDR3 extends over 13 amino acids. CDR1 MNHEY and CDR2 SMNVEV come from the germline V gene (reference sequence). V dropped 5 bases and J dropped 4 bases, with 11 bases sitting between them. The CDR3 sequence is CASSPGSGTEAFF. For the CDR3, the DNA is TGTGCCAGCAGTCCGGGGTCCGGCACTGAAGCTTTCTTT.